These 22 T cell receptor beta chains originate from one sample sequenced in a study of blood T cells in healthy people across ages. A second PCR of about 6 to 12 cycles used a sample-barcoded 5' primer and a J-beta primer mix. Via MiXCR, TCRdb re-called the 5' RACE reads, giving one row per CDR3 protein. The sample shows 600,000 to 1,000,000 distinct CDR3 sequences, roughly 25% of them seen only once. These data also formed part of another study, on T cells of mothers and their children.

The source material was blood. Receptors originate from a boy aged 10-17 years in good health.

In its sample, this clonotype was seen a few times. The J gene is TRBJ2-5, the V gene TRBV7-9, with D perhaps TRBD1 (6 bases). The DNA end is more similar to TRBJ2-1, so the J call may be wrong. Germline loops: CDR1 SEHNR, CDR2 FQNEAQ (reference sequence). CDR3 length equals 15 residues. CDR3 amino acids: CASSPTGTNYNEQFF. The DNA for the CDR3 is TGTGCCAGCAGCCCAACCGGGACAAACTACAATGAGCAGTTCTTC.

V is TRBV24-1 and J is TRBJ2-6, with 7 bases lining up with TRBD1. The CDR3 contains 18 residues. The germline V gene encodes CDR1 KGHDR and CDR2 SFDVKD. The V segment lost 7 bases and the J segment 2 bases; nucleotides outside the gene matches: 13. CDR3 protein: CATSAATGLNAGANVLTF. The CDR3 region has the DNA TGTGCCACCAGCGCCGCGACAGGGCTTAATGCTGGGGCCAACGTCCTGACTTTC.

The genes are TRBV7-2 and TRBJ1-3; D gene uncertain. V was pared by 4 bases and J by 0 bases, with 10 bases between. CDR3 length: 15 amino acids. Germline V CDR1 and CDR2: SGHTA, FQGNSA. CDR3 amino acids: CASSSFRTSGNTIYF. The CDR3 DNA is TGTGCCAGCAGCTCATTCCGTACCTCTGGAAACACCATATATTTT.

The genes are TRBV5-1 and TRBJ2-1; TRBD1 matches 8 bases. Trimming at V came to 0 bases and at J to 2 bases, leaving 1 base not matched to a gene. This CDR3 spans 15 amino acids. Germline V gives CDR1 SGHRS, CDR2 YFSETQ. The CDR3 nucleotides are TGCGCCAGCAGCTTGGAGGACAGGGCCTACAATGAGCAGTTCTTC. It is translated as CASSLEDRAYNEQFF.

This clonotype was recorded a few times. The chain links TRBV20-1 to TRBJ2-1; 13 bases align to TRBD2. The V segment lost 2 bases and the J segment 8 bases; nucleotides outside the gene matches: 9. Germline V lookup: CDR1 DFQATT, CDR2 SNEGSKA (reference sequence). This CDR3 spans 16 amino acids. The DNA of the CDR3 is TGCAGTGCTAGACCCGGACTAGCGGGAGTTAGGGATGAGCAGTTCTTC. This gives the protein CSARPGLAGVRDEQFF.

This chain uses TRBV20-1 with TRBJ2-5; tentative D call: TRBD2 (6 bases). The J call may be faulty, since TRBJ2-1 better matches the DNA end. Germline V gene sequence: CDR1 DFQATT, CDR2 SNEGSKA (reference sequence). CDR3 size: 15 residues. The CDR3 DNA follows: TGCAGTGCTAATAGCTGGGACTTGGGGTCGAATGAGCAGTTCTTC. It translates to CSANSWDLGSNEQFF.

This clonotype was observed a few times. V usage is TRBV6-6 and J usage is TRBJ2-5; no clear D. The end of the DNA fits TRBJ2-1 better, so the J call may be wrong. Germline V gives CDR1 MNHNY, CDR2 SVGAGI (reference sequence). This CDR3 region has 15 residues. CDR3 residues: CASSYSRIGVSEQFF. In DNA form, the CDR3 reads TGTGCCAGCAGTTACTCTAGAATTGGGGTTTCTGAGCAGTTCTTC.

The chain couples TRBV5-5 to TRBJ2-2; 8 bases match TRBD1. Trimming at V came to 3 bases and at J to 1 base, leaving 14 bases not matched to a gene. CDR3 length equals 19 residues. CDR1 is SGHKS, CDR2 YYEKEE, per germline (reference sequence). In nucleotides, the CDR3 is TGTGCCAGCAGCTCCAAACCCATTCGACAGGGGCAGAACACCGGGGAGCTGTTTTTT. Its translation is CASSSKPIRQGQNTGELFF.

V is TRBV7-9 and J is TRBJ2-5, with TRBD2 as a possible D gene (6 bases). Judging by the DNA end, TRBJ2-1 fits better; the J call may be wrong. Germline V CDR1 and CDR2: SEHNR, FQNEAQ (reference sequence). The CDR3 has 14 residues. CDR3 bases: TGTGCCAGCAGCTTAGATGTGCTGGCGGGGGAGCAGTTCTTC. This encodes CASSLDVLAGEQFF.

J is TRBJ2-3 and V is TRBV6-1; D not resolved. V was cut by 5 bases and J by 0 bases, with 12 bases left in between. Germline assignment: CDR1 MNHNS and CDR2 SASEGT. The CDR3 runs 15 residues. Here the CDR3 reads CASSLDPFSTDTQYF. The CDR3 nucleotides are TGTGCCAGCAGTTTGGACCCTTTTAGCACAGATACGCAGTATTTT.

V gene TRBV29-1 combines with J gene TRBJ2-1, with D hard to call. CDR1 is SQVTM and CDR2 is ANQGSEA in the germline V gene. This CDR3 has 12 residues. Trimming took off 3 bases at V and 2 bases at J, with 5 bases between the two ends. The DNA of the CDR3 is TGCAGCGTTGACGGCGCCTACAATGAGCAGTTCTTC. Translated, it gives CSVDGAYNEQFF.

CDR3 loop: CASSESGRQETQYF. CDR3 coding DNA: TGTGCCAGCAGTGAATCGGGCAGACAAGAGACCCAGTACTTC. The rearrangement uses TRBV2 and TRBJ2-5; D is uncertain. Germline loops: CDR1 SNHLY, CDR2 FYNNEI. The CDR3 sequence is 14 residues long. The V end lost 2 bases, the J end lost 2 bases, and 9 bases lay between the germline ends.

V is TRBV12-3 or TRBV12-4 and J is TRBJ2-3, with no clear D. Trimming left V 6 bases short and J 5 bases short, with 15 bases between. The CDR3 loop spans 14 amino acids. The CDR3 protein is CASRRYSSGDTQYF. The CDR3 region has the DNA TGTGCCAGCAGACGTTACAGCTCGGGAGATACGCAGTATTTT.

This CDR3 is CSARRQGKSEQYF. The CDR3 nucleotides are TGCAGTGCTAGAAGACAGGGGAAGAGCGAGCAGTACTTC. The gene calls are TRBV20-1 and TRBJ2-1; 8 nucleotides agree with TRBD1. The better agreement between TRBJ2-7 and the DNA end casts doubt on the J call. CDR1 DFQATT and CDR2 SNEGSKA come from the germline V gene (reference sequence). The length of the CDR3 is 13 residues.

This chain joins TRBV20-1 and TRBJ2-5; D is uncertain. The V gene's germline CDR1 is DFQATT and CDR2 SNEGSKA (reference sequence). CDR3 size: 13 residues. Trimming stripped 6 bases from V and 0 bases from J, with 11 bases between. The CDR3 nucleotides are TGCAGTGCCAGGCACCCTTACCAAGAGACCCAGTACTTC. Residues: CSARHPYQETQYF.

CDR3 sequence (DNA): TGTGCCAGTGGTCAAAAGGGACGTGGATGGGAGACCCAGTACTTC. Protein product: CASGQKGRGWETQYF. The chain recombines TRBV19 with TRBJ2-5, with D perhaps matching TRBD1 or TRBD2 (5 bases each). Germline V lookup: CDR1 LNHDA, CDR2 SQIVND (reference sequence). The ends were cut back, 8 bases at V and 5 bases at J, with 21 bases in the middle. There are 15 residues in the CDR3.

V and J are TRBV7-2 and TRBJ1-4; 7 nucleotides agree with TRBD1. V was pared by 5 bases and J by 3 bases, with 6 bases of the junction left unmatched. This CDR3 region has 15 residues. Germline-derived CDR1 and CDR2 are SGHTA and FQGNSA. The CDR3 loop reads CASSTQTGPNEKLFF. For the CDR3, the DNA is TGTGCCAGCAGCACCCAGACAGGGCCTAATGAAAAACTGTTTTTT.

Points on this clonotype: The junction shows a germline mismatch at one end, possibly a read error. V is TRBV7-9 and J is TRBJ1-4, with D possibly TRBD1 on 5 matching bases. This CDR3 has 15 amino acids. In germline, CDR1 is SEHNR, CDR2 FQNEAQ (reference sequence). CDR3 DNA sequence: TGTGCCAGCAGCTTACAGCAGGGACTTAATGAAAAACTGCTTTTT. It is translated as CASSLQQGLNEKLLF. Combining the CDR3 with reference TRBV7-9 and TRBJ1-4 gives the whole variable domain DTGVSQNPRHKITKRGQNVTFRCDPISEHNRLYWYRQTLGQGPEFLTYFQNEAQLEKSRLLSDRFSAERPKGSFSTLEIQRTEQGDSAMYLCASSLQQGLNEKLLFGSGTQLSVL.

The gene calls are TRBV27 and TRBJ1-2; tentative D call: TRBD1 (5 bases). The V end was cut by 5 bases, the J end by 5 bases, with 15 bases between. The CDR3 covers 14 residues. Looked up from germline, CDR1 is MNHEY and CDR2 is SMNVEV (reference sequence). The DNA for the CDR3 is TGTGCCAGCAGTGAATTTTCAGGGCGGTATGGCTACACCTTC. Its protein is CASSEFSGRYGYTF.

The CDR3 nucleotides read TGTGCCAGCCTCCCCGGGACAGCCTACGAGCAGTACTTC. Protein sequence: CASLPGTAYEQYF. This chain joins TRBV28 and TRBJ2-1; TRBD1 aligns across 7 bases. The last part of the DNA fits TRBJ2-7 better; the J call may be wrong. Germline V gives CDR1 MDHEN, CDR2 SYDVKM. The CDR3 extends over 13 amino acids.

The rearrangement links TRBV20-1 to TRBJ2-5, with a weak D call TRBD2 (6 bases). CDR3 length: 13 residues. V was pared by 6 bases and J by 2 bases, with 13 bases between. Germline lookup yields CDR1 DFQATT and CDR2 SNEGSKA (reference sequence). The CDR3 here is CSATGLLQETQYF. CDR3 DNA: TGCAGTGCCACGGGACTGCTACAAGAGACCCAGTACTTC.

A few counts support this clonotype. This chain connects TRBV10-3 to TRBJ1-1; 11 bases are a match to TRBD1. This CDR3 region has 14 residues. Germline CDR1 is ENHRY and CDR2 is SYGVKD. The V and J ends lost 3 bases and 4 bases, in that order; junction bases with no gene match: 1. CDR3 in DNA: TGTGCCATCAGTGATGGGACAGGGGGCACTGAAGCTTTCTTT. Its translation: CAISDGTGGTEAFF.